This T cell receptor beta chain derives from a study of shared clonotypes between healthy human individuals (dated by TCRdb to about 2020). For the study in its entirety: Three men and a couple of women, aged 18 to 49 years, made up the cohort. For each donor, three plates each were used for CD4 naive and CD4 memory, two plates were used for CD8 naive, and one plate was used for CD8 memory. To estimate repertoire size and how much clonotypes are shared between individuals, the study performed deep sequencing of blood TCR repertoires from a handful of healthy adults. Different laboratories and diverse techniques were used to prepare libraries and sequence TCR repertoires, to increase sequencing depth and limit assay-specific biases. Each donor's leukapheresis produced roughly between roughly 0.94 and 9.5 billion PBMCs. The full study reports these points: Pairwise subsampling indicated that sequencing depth was expected to affect the degree of clonotype sharing among donors. Compared with non-shared clonotypes, the clonotypes found in all four sorted-subset donors had higher generation probabilities. Sampling was restricted to blood, and TCR repertoires in tissue are likely to differ from TCR repertoires in blood. Even with the large sequencing depth, rarefaction of the sorted-subset datasets indicated that sequencing was incomplete. When a handful of donors were compared, the shared fraction of clonotypes was about 5% for naive CD4, 3.5% to 4% for naive CD8, more than 2% for memory CD4, and approximately 0.4% for memory CD8. Because the study included only a small number of donors, the genetic and exposure-history diversity represented was limited. Larger estimated clonotype richness was generally found for naive subsets than for memory subsets.

The donors were healthy, HIV-negative adults with no recently reported acute infections or vaccinations. Only Caucasian adults living in Nashville, Tennessee, USA were represented among the donors. Magnetic negative selection was used to enrich CD4+ T cells, after which naive cells were positively selected on CD45RA and the negative fraction became the memory subset. Blood was collected by leukapheresis, and PBMCs were isolated by Ficoll-Histopaque density gradient centrifugation and then cryopreserved in liquid nitrogen vapor phase. Analytical flow cytometry was used to check the purity and quantity of each magnetically sorted T cell population. Each sorted fraction had its genomic DNA isolated and then quantified by UV absorbance on a Nanodrop 2000c. CDR1 SGHRS and CDR2 YFSETQ are derived from the germline V gene. From the cysteine through the phenylalanine, the CDR3 covers 18 amino acids. Only CDR3 DNA is held: 54 bases, read in frame from base 1. After removal of 2 bases from V and 3 bases from J, the junction retains 10 bases not matched to a gene.

Note on this clone: Its antigen is not yet known. Base qualities are not recorded, but no much larger clone differs from it by a single base.

Using the deep immunoSEQ assay, multiplex PCR amplified TCR CDR3 regions from genomic DNA. Extracted genomic DNA from each cell subset was distributed evenly across all wells of several immunoSEQ 96-well plates, and each plate was treated as a replicate. For sorted subsets, about 200 ng genomic DNA, equal to tens of thousands of T cell genomes, was loaded into each replicate PCR. Purified libraries were measured with a Qubit 3.0 fluorometer, size-checked on a Bioanalyzer 2100, and measured again with the KAPA Library Quantification kit. Every immunoSEQ 96-well plate was sequenced on a separate single-read 150-cycle Illumina NextSeq 550 flow cell. For the original study's pipeline: Because only junctional sequences without quality scores were contained in the immunoSEQ output, filtering matching that applied to full-length reads could not be performed. Sequences were annotated with PyIR, a Python wrapper for IgBLAST v1.9, using IMGT germline references to assign V/J genes and CDR3. Any read was removed if the V/J assignment was weak (E-value above 1e-6), the CDR3 was missing, or the read contained stop codons, out-of-frame junctions, or ambiguous translated residues. A V3J clonotype was defined by an identical inferred V gene, J gene, and CDR3 amino acid sequence. To compute the percentage overlap between repertoires, the number of shared unique clonotypes was divided by the size of the smaller repertoire. Richness of each repertoire was evaluated using RTK rarefaction, the Chao1 estimator, and Recon v2.1 estimates of unobserved clonotypes. OLGA was used to compute generation probabilities for all TCRbeta clonotypes that the gDNA method yielded from four donors. TCRdb provides this immuneACCESS table in a form limited to in-frame rearrangements. Some clones are lacking; in checked studies, under half of them reflect an unresolved V gene, and why the rest are absent is not known. The DNA gave D and trimming, while V, J and clone size come from that table. Present in this sample are roughly 2,300,000 clones, approximately 90% of which were seen just once. Together, the top ten hold approximately 0.41% of the sample.

Material for sequencing was naive CD4+ T cells from PBMCs. Explained via the paper, the cell subset or site label denotes: CD45RA+ positively selected. The clonotype originates from a man between 18 and 29 years old in good health. Some clones in this sample may be carry-over from other donors' samples. The chain is made from TRBV5-1 and TRBJ2-3; TRBD1 matches 12 bases in the middle. The DNA sequence is as follows: TGCGCCAGCAGCTTTTCCGGGACAGGGGGCGGCTTTACAGATACGCAGTATTTT. Translation gives CASSFSGTGGGFTDTQYF.